Following are 2 T cell receptor beta chains from one sample sequenced in a study of cytomegalovirus exposure and HLA in healthy donors. The study ran its PCR with 60 Vbeta and 13 Jbeta primers. The protocol was immunoSEQ multiplex PCR, while the TCRdb copy is restricted to in-frame clones and leaves out a portion. The data contain more than 150,000 clones, approximately 84% of them seen just once; the ten biggest clones take up 1.3%. What was sequenced was PBMCs. Source of these receptors: a man over 45 in good health and CMV-seropositive.

V gene TRBV6-6 combines with J gene TRBJ2-5, with D possibly TRBD1 on 6 matching bases. From germline, CDR1 is MNHNY and CDR2 SVGAGI (reference sequence). V dropped 6 bases and J dropped 1 base, with 15 bases sitting between them. The CDR3 has 15 amino acids. Written as DNA, the CDR3 is TGTGCCAGCAGCCCCCAACCGACAGGCCAAGAGACCCAGTACTTC. Protein sequence: CASSPQPTGQETQYF.

This chain links TRBV27 with TRBJ2-5; a weak D match, TRBD2 (5 bases). The CDR3 consists of 14 residues. V lost 7 bases and J lost 9, with 21 bases in between. Per germline, CDR1 MNHEY and CDR2 SMNVEV (reference sequence). Here the CDR3 reads CASKNRERSRPQYF. In nucleotides, the CDR3 is TGTGCCAGCAAAAACCGGGAAAGGTCCAGACCCCAGTACTTC.